Listed below are T cell receptor beta chains from one sample, sequenced in a study of T cells in localized non-small cell lung cancer. This table comes from immunoSEQ multiplex PCR, and its TCRdb copy is limited to in-frame clones, with some not included. This sample yields under 4,500 clones, of which around 24% are seen a single time; 27% belongs to the top ten. The starting material was lung tumor tissue, obtained before any cancer treatment. Receptors originate from a woman aged 35-75 years with stage I lung adenocarcinoma. The CDR3 runs from the conserved cysteine through the conserved F or W. The order of the fields is J gene, clone size, V gene, D gene, CDR3 protein, CDR3 DNA. D genes are given only for firm matches. Rows may omit the clone size; those that give it use once, few, many or a size class.

>TRBJ1-3|.|TRBV11-3|.
CASSPRVGDSGNTIYF
TGTGCCAGCAGCCCCAGGGTGGGGGATTCTGGAAACACCATATATTTT
>TRBJ2-1|few|TRBV19|.
CASSIAQGGNEQFF
TGTGCCAGTAGTATTGCCCAGGGGGGGAATGAGCAGTTCTTC
>TRBJ2-3|.|TRBV15|.
CATSRDEDTDTQYF
TGTGCCACCAGCAGAGATGAGGACACAGATACGCAGTATTTT
>TRBJ2-7|.|TRBV11-3|.
CASSPSGPSYEQYF
TGTGCCAGCAGTCCTTCAGGACCATCCTACGAGCAGTACTTC
>TRBJ2-7|few|TRBV28|.
CASSLGGKYEQYF
TGTGCCAGCAGTTTGGGGGGTAAATACGAGCAGTACTTC
>TRBJ1-1|.|TRBV5-1|.
CASKLKGGEGEAFF
TGCGCCAGCAAGTTGAAGGGAGGTGAGGGTGAAGCTTTCTTT
>TRBJ2-2|.|TRBV9|.
CASSRDPRGTGELFF
TGTGCCAGCAGCCGGGACCCAAGGGGCACCGGGGAGCTGTTTTTT
>TRBJ2-1|.|TRBV29-1|TRBD2
CSVAGGLATYNEQFF
TGCAGCGTTGCGGGGGGACTAGCCACCTACAATGAGCAGTTCTTC
>TRBJ2-7|.|TRBV11-3|.
CASSHHGSGSYEQYF
TGTGCCAGCAGCCACCACGGGTCCGGGAGCTACGAGCAGTACTTC
>TRBJ2-2|.|TRBV29-1|.
CSPPHRQFTRRYTGELFF
TGCAGCCCCCCCCATCGACAGTTTACTCGAAGGTACACCGGGGAGCTGTTTTTT
>TRBJ1-1|.|TRBV5-1|.
CASREGSEPWGAFF
TGCGCCAGCAGAGAGGGGAGCGAACCTTGGGGAGCTTTCTTT
>TRBJ2-7|.|TRBV18|.
CASSPPSSYEQYF
TGTGCCAGCTCACCCCCGAGCTCCTACGAGCAGTACTTC
>TRBJ2-2|few|TRBV6-8|.
CASSSYTGELFF
TGTGCCAGCAGCTCATACACCGGGGAGCTGTTTTTT
>TRBJ1-1|few|TRBV8-2|.
CASSLLGGSGMNTEAFF
TGTGCCAGCAGTTTATTAGGCGGGTCAGGGATGAACACTGAAGCTTTCTTT